This T cell receptor beta chain came from a study of T cells in Graves' hyperthyroidism and ophthalmopathy. Study-level findings and limits: The model identified upcoming ophthalmopathy a median about 7.1 months ahead of onset. A 13 V-J signature model discriminated ophthalmopathy versus stable hyperthyroidism.

Amplification yielded TCR beta CDR3 regions, with RNA transcripts as the source. The HTBI primer set drove a first-round RT-PCR of the TCR CDR3. TCRdb ran MiXCR on the multiplex PCR reads and lists one entry per CDR3 protein. Among hundreds of thousands of distinct CDR3 sequences, around 24% were seen once, and the ten largest hold approximately 11%. CDR3 length: 14 amino acids. The germline V and J ends were trimmed by 2 bases and 2 bases, with 8 bases remaining between them. The germline gives CDR1 MRHNA, CDR2 SNTAGT. Of note for this clonotype: Antigen unknown.

Sequencing used blood. The chain combines TRBV6-4 with TRBJ2-3; D might be TRBD2 (6 bases). The receptor's source is a woman in her 30s with Graves' ophthalmopathy. In DNA form, the CDR3 reads TGTGCCAGCAGTGACGGGGGGAACACAGATACGCAGTATTTT. Amino acid sequence: CASSDGGNTDTQYF.